A selection of T cell receptor beta chains follows, all from one sample in a study of blood T cell repertoires in COVID-19. Profiled with immunoSEQ multiplex PCR; TCRdb holds only in-frame clones, not every one. The table includes 200,000 to 250,000 clones, around 90% detected once. Sequencing was performed on peripheral blood. The receptors originated from a man aged 30 to 39 with COVID-19, enrolled during active disease. CDR3s leave out the opening cysteine and the closing phenylalanine or tryptophan. The D gene is left open where the match is weak.

j_gene: TRBJ2-5; v_gene: TRBV2; d_gene: TRBD2; CDR3aa: ASSASGGARGRETQY
j_gene: TRBJ2-4; v_gene: TRBV5-1; d_gene: -; CDR3aa: ASPRRGKGENIQY
j_gene: TRBJ2-7; v_gene: TRBV2; d_gene: TRBD1; CDR3aa: ASRLNPGQGAYEQY
j_gene: TRBJ2-2; v_gene: TRBV11-2; d_gene: -; CDR3aa: ASSLGRGPGELF
j_gene: TRBJ2-3; v_gene: TRBV6-5; d_gene: TRBD2; CDR3aa: ASSYGTSGDTQY
j_gene: TRBJ2-2; v_gene: TRBV24-1; d_gene: TRBD1; CDR3aa: ATSTGTGVTGELF
j_gene: TRBJ1-5; v_gene: TRBV3-1/TRBV3-2; d_gene: -; CDR3aa: ASSQEPRGGQPQH
j_gene: TRBJ1-5; v_gene: TRBV6-5; d_gene: TRBD1; CDR3aa: ASTPTGPSNQPQH
j_gene: TRBJ1-6; v_gene: TRBV12-5; d_gene: -; CDR3aa: ASGLDGNSPLH
j_gene: TRBJ2-3; v_gene: TRBV4-1; d_gene: TRBD2; CDR3aa: ASSRKTSGGPDTQY
j_gene: TRBJ2-1; v_gene: TRBV5-1; d_gene: TRBD1; CDR3aa: ASSFDRGEQF
j_gene: TRBJ2-7; v_gene: TRBV5-4; d_gene: TRBD1; CDR3aa: ASSSPGTGVEQY
j_gene: TRBJ1-3; v_gene: TRBV6-5; d_gene: -; CDR3aa: ASSYRGTGNTIY
j_gene: TRBJ2-2; v_gene: TRBV6-4; d_gene: TRBD1; CDR3aa: ASSDPSRTGNTGELF
j_gene: TRBJ1-2; v_gene: TRBV19; d_gene: TRBD1; CDR3aa: ASSSTGGDGYT
j_gene: TRBJ1-2; v_gene: TRBV4-2; d_gene: -; CDR3aa: ASSQDQGSEGYT
j_gene: TRBJ1-5; v_gene: TRBV19; d_gene: -; CDR3aa: ASSIVLVGNQPQH
j_gene: TRBJ2-5; v_gene: TRBV6-1; d_gene: -; CDR3aa: ASSDRETQY
j_gene: TRBJ1-5; v_gene: TRBV6-5; d_gene: -; CDR3aa: ASSYSTPDSNQPQH
j_gene: TRBJ1-6; v_gene: TRBV25-1; d_gene: TRBD1; CDR3aa: ASSAGTGNTYNSPLH
j_gene: TRBJ2-7; v_gene: TRBV7-9; d_gene: -; CDR3aa: ASSLGFHEQY
j_gene: TRBJ2-7; v_gene: TRBV5-1; d_gene: TRBD2; CDR3aa: ASSLAASGGAGSYEQY
j_gene: TRBJ2-2; v_gene: TRBV3-1/TRBV3-2; d_gene: -; CDR3aa: ASTHQGPTNTGELF
j_gene: TRBJ1-1; v_gene: TRBV6-5; d_gene: -; CDR3aa: ASSYMGGTEAF
j_gene: TRBJ1-2; v_gene: TRBV18; d_gene: TRBD1; CDR3aa: ASSPGTGYHGYT
j_gene: TRBJ2-7; v_gene: TRBV5-1; d_gene: -; CDR3aa: ASSLRPSGDEQY
j_gene: TRBJ1-3; v_gene: TRBV9; d_gene: -; CDR3aa: ASSPGPEANSGNTIY
j_gene: TRBJ2-2; v_gene: TRBV7-9; d_gene: TRBD1; CDR3aa: ASSTGTGVTGELF
j_gene: TRBJ1-5; v_gene: TRBV5-6; d_gene: TRBD1; CDR3aa: ASSLAPQGDQPQH
j_gene: TRBJ2-3; v_gene: TRBV11-2; d_gene: TRBD1; CDR3aa: ASSWGQGFTDTQY
j_gene: TRBJ1-2; v_gene: TRBV12-3/TRBV12-4; d_gene: -; CDR3aa: ASSLVDYGYT
j_gene: TRBJ2-1; v_gene: TRBV27; d_gene: TRBD2; CDR3aa: ASSWTSGAWSSYNEQF
j_gene: TRBJ2-6; v_gene: TRBV5-1; d_gene: -; CDR3aa: ASSSESGANVLT
j_gene: TRBJ1-2; v_gene: TRBV2; d_gene: -; CDR3aa: ASSVGPNYGYT
j_gene: TRBJ1-2; v_gene: TRBV29-1; d_gene: TRBD1; CDR3aa: SASGQGDYGYT
j_gene: TRBJ1-4; v_gene: TRBV27; d_gene: TRBD1; CDR3aa: ASSSTGAIEKLF
j_gene: TRBJ2-7; v_gene: TRBV10-1; d_gene: TRBD2; CDR3aa: ASSESWGGEQY
j_gene: TRBJ1-4; v_gene: TRBV7-3; d_gene: TRBD1; CDR3aa: ASSLYRGEKLF
j_gene: TRBJ1-5; v_gene: TRBV6-5; d_gene: -; CDR3aa: ASSLTGLGNQPQH
j_gene: TRBJ2-5; v_gene: TRBV9; d_gene: TRBD1; CDR3aa: ASSSFGQGQETQY
j_gene: TRBJ2-1; v_gene: TRBV7-9; d_gene: TRBD2; CDR3aa: ASSGSTSGGYNEQF
j_gene: TRBJ2-2; v_gene: TRBV19; d_gene: -; CDR3aa: ATSGTPNTGELF
j_gene: TRBJ2-1; v_gene: TRBV19; d_gene: TRBD1; CDR3aa: ASSTDGQGAYNEQF
j_gene: TRBJ1-2; v_gene: TRBV3-1/TRBV3-2; d_gene: TRBD1; CDR3aa: ASSQDVGTGAGYT
j_gene: TRBJ1-4; v_gene: TRBV9; d_gene: TRBD1; CDR3aa: ASSADRGWSEKLF
j_gene: TRBJ1-2; v_gene: TRBV7-3; d_gene: TRBD1; CDR3aa: ASSPMGGIQGDNGYT
j_gene: TRBJ2-3; v_gene: TRBV2; d_gene: -; CDR3aa: ASSETTSTDTQY
j_gene: TRBJ1-2; v_gene: TRBV6-1; d_gene: -; CDR3aa: ASSEDPAGNYGYT
j_gene: TRBJ1-1; v_gene: TRBV9; d_gene: -; CDR3aa: ASSVDHRAEAF
j_gene: TRBJ2-7; v_gene: TRBV6-1; d_gene: TRBD2; CDR3aa: ASSDILAGAAYEQY
j_gene: TRBJ1-2; v_gene: TRBV10-3; d_gene: -; CDR3aa: AISERQGYGYT
j_gene: TRBJ1-6; v_gene: TRBV4-1; d_gene: -; CDR3aa: ASSQAGGSRNSPLH
j_gene: TRBJ1-2; v_gene: TRBV19; d_gene: TRBD1; CDR3aa: ASRALQGDSVRYGYT
j_gene: TRBJ2-7; v_gene: TRBV6-5; d_gene: -; CDR3aa: ASQLSLAREQY
j_gene: TRBJ2-3; v_gene: TRBV30; d_gene: TRBD2; CDR3aa: AWSPGLAGSTDTQY